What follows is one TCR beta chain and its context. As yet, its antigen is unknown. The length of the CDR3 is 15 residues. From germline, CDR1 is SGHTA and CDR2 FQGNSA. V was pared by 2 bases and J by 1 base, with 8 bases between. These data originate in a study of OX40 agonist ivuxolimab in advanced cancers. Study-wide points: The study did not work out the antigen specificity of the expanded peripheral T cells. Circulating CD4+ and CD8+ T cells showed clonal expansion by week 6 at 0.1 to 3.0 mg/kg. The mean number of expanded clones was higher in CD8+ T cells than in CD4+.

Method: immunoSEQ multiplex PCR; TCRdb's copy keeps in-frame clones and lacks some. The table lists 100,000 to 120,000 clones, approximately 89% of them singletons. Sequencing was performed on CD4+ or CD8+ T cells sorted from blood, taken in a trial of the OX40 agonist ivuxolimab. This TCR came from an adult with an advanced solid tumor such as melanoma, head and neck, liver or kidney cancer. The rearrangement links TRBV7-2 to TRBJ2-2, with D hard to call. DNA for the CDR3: TGTGCCAGCAGCTTAAAAGGAAGGAACACCGGGGAGCTGTTTTTT. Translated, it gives CASSLKGRNTGELFF.